This TCR beta chain comes out of a study of blood T cells in healthy people across ages. Study-level results: The study regarded diversity estimates from one million T cells as underestimates. Among T cells, TCR beta diversity per million cells dropped roughly linearly as age rose.

Sample-barcoded 5' priming and a J-beta primer mix drove a second PCR of roughly 7 to 11 cycles. TCRdb redid the calling of the 5' RACE reads with MiXCR, one entry per CDR3 protein. This sample yields 600,000 to 800,000 distinct CDR3 sequences, of which roughly 20% are seen a single time; approximately 3.6% belongs to the top ten. Per individual sample, total RNA of at least 5.5 micrograms was extracted. This clonotype was found many times. Its antigen is not known. The J segment lost 1 base and the V segment lost 6 bases, leaving 0 bases of the junction unmatched. Germline assignment: CDR1 SNHLY and CDR2 FYNNEI. This CDR3 spans 14 amino acids.

Sequencing input: blood. The receptor's source is a man in his sixties or seventies in good health. This chain joins TRBV2 and TRBJ2-2, with TRBD1 matching over 9 bases. The CDR3 coding sequence is TGTGCCAGCAGGGGACAGGGGAACACCGGGGAGCTGTTTTTT. It encodes CASRGQGNTGELFF.